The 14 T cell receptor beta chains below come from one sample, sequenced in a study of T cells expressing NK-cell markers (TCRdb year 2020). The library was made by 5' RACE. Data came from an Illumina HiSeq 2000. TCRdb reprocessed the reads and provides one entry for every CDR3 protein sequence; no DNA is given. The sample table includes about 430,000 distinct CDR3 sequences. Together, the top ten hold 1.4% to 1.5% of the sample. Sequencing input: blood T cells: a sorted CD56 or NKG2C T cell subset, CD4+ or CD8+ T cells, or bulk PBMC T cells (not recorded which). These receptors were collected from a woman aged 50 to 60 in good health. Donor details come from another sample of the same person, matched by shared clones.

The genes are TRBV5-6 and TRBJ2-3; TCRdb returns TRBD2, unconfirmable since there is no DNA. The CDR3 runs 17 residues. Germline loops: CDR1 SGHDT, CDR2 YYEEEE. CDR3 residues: CASSLIVGREGTDTQYF.

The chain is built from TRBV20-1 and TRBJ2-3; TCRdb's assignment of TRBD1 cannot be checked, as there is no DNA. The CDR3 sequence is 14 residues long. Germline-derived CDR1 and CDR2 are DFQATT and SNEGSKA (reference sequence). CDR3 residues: CSGHRGMGTDTQYF.

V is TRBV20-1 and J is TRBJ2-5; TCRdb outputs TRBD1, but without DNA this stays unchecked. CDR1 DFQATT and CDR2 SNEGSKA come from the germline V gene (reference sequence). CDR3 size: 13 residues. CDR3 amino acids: CSARVGESETQYF.

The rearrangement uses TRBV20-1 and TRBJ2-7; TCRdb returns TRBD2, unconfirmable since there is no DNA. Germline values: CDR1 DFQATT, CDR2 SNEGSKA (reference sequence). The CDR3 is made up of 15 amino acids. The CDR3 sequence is CSARVSLSGKDEQYF.

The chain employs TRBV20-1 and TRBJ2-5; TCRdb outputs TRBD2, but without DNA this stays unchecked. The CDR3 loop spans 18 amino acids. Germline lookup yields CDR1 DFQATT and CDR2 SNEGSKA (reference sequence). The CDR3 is CSGRGSGGREGNQETQYF.

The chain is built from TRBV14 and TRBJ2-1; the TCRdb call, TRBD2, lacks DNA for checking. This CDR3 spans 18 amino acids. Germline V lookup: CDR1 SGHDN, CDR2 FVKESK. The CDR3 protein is CASSRRGLASQSYNEQFF.

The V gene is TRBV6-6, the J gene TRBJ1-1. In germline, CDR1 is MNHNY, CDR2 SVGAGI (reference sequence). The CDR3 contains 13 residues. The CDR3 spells CASSLDVNTEAFF.

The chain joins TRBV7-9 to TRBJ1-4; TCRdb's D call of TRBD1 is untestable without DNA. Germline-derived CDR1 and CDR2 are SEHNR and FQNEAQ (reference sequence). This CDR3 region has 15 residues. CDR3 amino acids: CASSLRGQPDEKLFF.

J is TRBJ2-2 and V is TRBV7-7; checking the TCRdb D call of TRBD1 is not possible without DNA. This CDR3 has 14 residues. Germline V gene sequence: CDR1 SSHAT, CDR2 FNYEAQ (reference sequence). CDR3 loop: CASSPGTGPGELFF.

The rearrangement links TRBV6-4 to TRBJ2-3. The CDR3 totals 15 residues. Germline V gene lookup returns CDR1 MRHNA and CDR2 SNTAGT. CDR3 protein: CASSVTAVIPDTQYF.

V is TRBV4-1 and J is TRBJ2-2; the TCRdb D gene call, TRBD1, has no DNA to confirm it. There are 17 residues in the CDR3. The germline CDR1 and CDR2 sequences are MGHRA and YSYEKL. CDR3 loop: CASTRGRDRDYTGELFF.

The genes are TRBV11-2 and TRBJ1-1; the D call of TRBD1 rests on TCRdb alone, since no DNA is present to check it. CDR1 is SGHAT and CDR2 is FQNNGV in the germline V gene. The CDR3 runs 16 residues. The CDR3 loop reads CASSLGPGGLNTEAFF.

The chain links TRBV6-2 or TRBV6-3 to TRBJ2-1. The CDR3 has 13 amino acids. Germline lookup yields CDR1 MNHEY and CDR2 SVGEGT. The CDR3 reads CASSYPFTSEQFF.

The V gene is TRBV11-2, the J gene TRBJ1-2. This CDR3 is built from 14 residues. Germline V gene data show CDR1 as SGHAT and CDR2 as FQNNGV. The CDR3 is CASSLGVTLFGYTF.